Following are 14 T cell receptor beta chains from one sample sequenced in a study of blood T cell repertoires in COVID-19. Method: immunoSEQ multiplex PCR; TCRdb's copy keeps in-frame clones and lacks some. Seen here are some 100,000 clones, approximately 90% observed once, and the top ten hold just over 5%. Sequencing was carried out using peripheral blood. Every receptor here comes from a man between 45 and 60 years old with acute or convalescent COVID-19.

This sequence joins TRBV6-2 or TRBV6-3 and TRBJ2-1; unclear D gene. The V and J ends lost 6 bases and 9 bases respectively, with 9 bases between them. This CDR3 contains 11 residues. CDR1 is MNHEY, CDR2 SVGEGT, per germline. Here the CDR3 reads CASSILSEQFF. The CDR3 region has the DNA TGTGCCAGCAGCATCCTCAGTGAGCAGTTCTTC.

The chain has TRBV11-2 and TRBJ2-7, with 7 bases lining up with TRBD2. Trimming removed 6 bases from V and 2 bases from J; junction bases left unmatched: 10. The CDR3 spans 15 residues. The V gene's germline CDR1 is SGHAT and CDR2 FQNNGV. DNA of the CDR3: TGTGCCAGCAGTAAACAGGCGGGAGCTACCTACGAGCAGTACTTC. It specifies CASSKQAGATYEQYF.

This clone was counted once. The chain carries TRBV9 and TRBJ2-1; TRBD2 matches 7 bases. J lost 8 bases, V lost 0 bases, and 5 bases had no gene match. CDR3 length: 14 amino acids. Germline CDR1 reads SGDLS; CDR2 reads YYNGEE. CDR3 sequence reads: CASSVVSGGDEQFF. For the CDR3, the DNA is TGTGCCAGCAGCGTAGTTAGTGGGGGGGATGAGCAGTTCTTC.

The chain links TRBV6-5 to TRBJ2-7, with 11 bases matching TRBD1. The germline gives CDR1 MNHEY, CDR2 SVGAGI. CDR3 length equals 16 residues. J gave up 3 bases and V 2 bases, and 6 bases lay outside the gene matches. CDR3 DNA sequence: TGTGCCAGCAGTTACCGAGGGACAGGGGGTCACTACGAGCAGTACTTC. Translating gives CASSYRGTGGHYEQYF.

This chain links TRBV5-1 with TRBJ1-2; 7 bases fit TRBD1. This CDR3 is 15 amino acids long. Germline CDR1 SGHRS, CDR2 YFSETQ. Trimming at V came to 2 bases and at J to 4 bases, leaving 8 bases not matched to a gene. This CDR3 is CASSLILQGSYGYTF. DNA of the CDR3: TGCGCCAGCAGCTTAATTCTACAGGGGAGCTATGGCTACACCTTC. Drawing the rest from reference TRBV5-1 and TRBJ1-2, the complete variable domain is KAGVTQTPRYLIKTRGQQVTLSCSPISGHRSVSWYQQTPGQGLQFLFEYFSETQRNKGNFPGRFSGRQFSNSRSEMNVSTLELGDSALYLCASSLILQGSYGYTFGSGTRLTVV.

The rearrangement uses TRBV19 and TRBJ1-6; possibly TRBD1 for D (5 bases). The ends were cut back, 3 bases at V and 15 bases at J, with 21 bases in the middle. This CDR3 contains 15 residues. Germline CDR1 reads LNHDA; CDR2 reads SQIVND (reference sequence). CDR3: CASSIGPGTSRLLHF. In DNA form, the CDR3 reads TGTGCCAGTAGTATTGGGCCTGGGACTTCAAGACTCCTCCACTTT. The full variable domain, completed using reference TRBV19 and TRBJ1-6, is DGGITQSPKYLFRKEGQNVTLSCEQNLNHDAMYWYRQDPGQGLRLIYYSQIVNDFQKGDIAEGYSVSREKKESFPLTVTSAQKNPTAFYLCASSIGPGTSRLLHFGNGTRLTVT.

The J gene is TRBJ2-2, the V gene TRBV18; TRBD1 might be the D (6 bases). V shed 4 bases and J shed 6 bases, with 12 bases lying between them. CDR1 KGHSH and CDR2 LQKENI come from the germline V gene. The length of the CDR3 is 14 residues. CDR3 sequence (DNA): TGTGCCAGCTCACAAGACAGGTTGGCCGGGGAGCTGTTTTTT. Its protein is CASSQDRLAGELFF. Variable domain in full (rest from reference TRBV18 and TRBJ2-2): NAGVMQNPRHLVRRRGQEARLRCSPMKGHSHVYWYRQLPEEGLKFMVYLQKENIIDESGMPKERFSAEFPKEGPSILRIQQVVRGDSAAYFCASSQDRLAGELFFGEGSRLTVL.

The chain links TRBV19 to TRBJ1-2, with D unresolved. Trimming pared 7 bases from V and 4 bases from J, leaving 13 bases between. Germline assignment: CDR1 LNHDA and CDR2 SQIVND (reference sequence). This CDR3 is 13 amino acids long. The CDR3, as DNA: TGTGCCAGTATGTCAGAAACGGGCTATGGCTACACCTTC. Amino acids: CASMSETGYGYTF. The full variable domain, in which reference TRBV19 and TRBJ1-2 provide the parts outside the CDR3, is DGGITQSPKYLFRKEGQNVTLSCEQNLNHDAMYWYRQDPGQGLRLIYYSQIVNDFQKGDIAEGYSVSREKKESFPLTVTSAQKNPTAFYLCASMSETGYGYTFGSGTRLTVV.

The chain uses TRBV7-2 and TRBJ2-1, with D tentatively TRBD2 (5 bases). Per the germline V gene, CDR1 is SGHTA and CDR2 is FQGNSA. CDR3 length: 17 amino acids. V lost 6 bases to trimming and J lost 7 bases, with 25 bases between them. The CDR3 is CASRSSTRPTRWNEQFF. The CDR3, as DNA: TGTGCCAGCAGATCATCCACTAGACCAACGCGTTGGAATGAGCAGTTCTTC.

The chain carries TRBV11-2 and TRBJ2-2; 7 bases fit TRBD1. Trimming removed 5 bases from V and 4 bases from J; junction bases left unmatched: 4. The V gene's germline CDR1 is SGHAT and CDR2 FQNNGV. The CDR3 is 14 residues long. The CDR3 DNA is TGTGCCAGCAGCACCCGACAGGGCACCGGGGAGCTGTTTTTT. This translates into CASSTRQGTGELFF.

V is TRBV27 and J is TRBJ2-3, with a weak D call TRBD2 (5 bases). There are 13 residues in the CDR3. Per germline, CDR1 MNHEY and CDR2 SMNVEV (reference sequence). Trimming cost V 6 bases and J 5 bases, with 12 bases left between them. The CDR3 here is CASSGVGRDTQYF. The CDR3 DNA is TGTGCCAGCAGCGGGGTGGGGAGAGATACGCAGTATTTT.

This sequence joins TRBV7-9 and TRBJ1-1; 7 nucleotides agree with TRBD1. Germline lookup yields CDR1 SEHNR and CDR2 FQNEAQ (reference sequence). This CDR3 has 16 amino acids. V shed 1 base, J shed 2 bases, and the junction held 7 bases outside the gene matches. The CDR3 protein is CASSLGLDRPNTEAFF. DNA for the CDR3: TGTGCCAGCAGCTTAGGCTTGGACAGGCCTAACACTGAAGCTTTCTTT.

This chain joins TRBV19 and TRBJ1-2; 9 bases line up with TRBD1. J was trimmed by 5 bases and V by 6 bases; bases with no gene match: 7. CDR3 length: 14 residues. Germline V CDR1 and CDR2: LNHDA, SQIVND (reference sequence). For the CDR3, the DNA is TGTGCCAGTAGGAGCCCGGGACAGGGTTATGGCTACACCTTC. Protein product: CASRSPGQGYGYTF.

The rearrangement uses TRBV7-9 and TRBJ2-1; D possibly corresponds to TRBD1 (6 bases). This CDR3 region has 15 residues. Germline assignment: CDR1 SEHNR and CDR2 FQNEAQ (reference sequence). Trimming pared 6 bases from V and 0 bases from J, leaving 12 bases between. This CDR3 is CASSPTGTSYNEQFF. CDR3 coding DNA: TGTGCCAGCAGTCCCACAGGGACCTCCTACAATGAGCAGTTCTTC.